This T cell receptor (beta chain) came from a study of shared clonotypes between healthy human individuals. The CDR3 runs 16 residues. V lost 1 base to trimming and J lost 1 base; unmatched junction nucleotides: 2. Germline V gene data show CDR1 as SGHVS and CDR2 as FQNEAQ. Profiled with immunoSEQ multiplex PCR; TCRdb holds only in-frame clones, not every one. The data show some 89,000 clones, 67% seen once. The TCR sequence derives from a man younger than 40 in good health. V gene TRBV7-8 combines with J gene TRBJ2-1; 9 bases align to TRBD1. The sequenced material came from memory CD8+ T cells sorted from blood. The subset is: CD45RO+ cells pooled with CCR7-negative TemRA cells. CDR3 coding DNA: TGTGCCAGCAGCTTAGGGACAGGGGAGTCCTACAATGAGCAGTTCTTC. This codes for CASSLGTGESYNEQFF.